This paragraph covers one T cell receptor beta chain sequence. As yet, its antigen is unknown. This sample is drawn from a study of T-cell reconstitution after alpha-beta-depleted transplantation in children. General study results and limits: Some patients owed their high day-60 TCRbeta diversity to surviving recipient T cells and thymic progenitors. About two months after transplant, alpha-beta T cells reportedly came from several hundred expanded graft clones. Newly made T cells mostly supplied T-cell counts and diversity one year after transplant.

Library preparation (for TCRbeta) was performed with unique molecular identifiers. TCRdb re-derived calls from the PCR reads in MiXCR, one entry per CDR3 protein. Of roughly 790,000 distinct CDR3 sequences detected, 15% to 20% appear once; the ten largest clones hold around 5.3%. V trimming: 6 bases; J trimming: 0 bases; junction bases outside the gene matches: 4. The CDR3 length is 16 residues. Germline lookup yields CDR1 SEHNR and CDR2 FQNEAQ (reference sequence). The genes are TRBV7-9 and TRBJ2-3; 12 bases are shared with TRBD2. This TCR was sampled from a male patient younger than 18 who had a stem cell transplant for acute lymphoblastic leukemia, so the T cells may come from the graft donor. Sequenced here: PBMCs, mostly from graft donor cells, sampled 360 days after TCRalphabeta/CD19-depleted stem cell transplant. The CDR3 spells CASRSGTSGSTDTQYF. As DNA, the CDR3 is TGTGCCAGCAGATCCGGGACTAGCGGGAGCACAGATACGCAGTATTTT. The complete variable domain, with remaining parts taken from reference TRBV7-9 and TRBJ2-3, reads DTGVSQNPRHKITKRGQNVTFRCDPISEHNRLYWYRQTLGQGPEFLTYFQNEAQLEKSRLLSDRFSAERPKGSFSTLEIQRTEQGDSAMYLCASRSGTSGSTDTQYFGPGTRLTVL.